This is a list of T cell receptor beta chains from one sample in a study of radiation and T cells in renal cell carcinoma. Method: immunoSEQ multiplex PCR; TCRdb's copy keeps in-frame clones and lacks some. The sample shows around 120,000 clones, 81% of them seen only once. The input for sequencing was blood, taken from a patient whose treatment included radiotherapy and nephrectomy. The receptors were gathered from a woman aged 55 to 70 with renal cell carcinoma. CDR3s include the opening cysteine and the closing phenylalanine or tryptophan. Each record gives: D gene, clone size, V gene, J gene, CDR3 DNA, CDR3 protein. A D gene is named only where the DNA matches it firmly. Rows may omit the clone size; those that give it use once, few, many or a size class.

>-|-|TRBV7-6|TRBJ1-1
TGTGCCAGCAGCTTAGGGGGTCGGGACACTGAAGCTTTCTTT
CASSLGGRDTEAFF
>-|once|TRBV6-5|TRBJ1-4
TGTGCCAGCAGTGAGAGGGGTGATCGAGAAAAACTGTTTTTT
CASSERGDREKLFF
>TRBD1|-|TRBV7-9|TRBJ2-5
TGTGCCAGCAGCCTAGGGGGCATGGAGACCCAGTACTTC
CASSLGGMETQYF
>-|-|TRBV6-5|TRBJ2-7
TGTGCCAGCAGCCCCCGCCCCGACTACGAGCAGTACTTC
CASSPRPDYEQYF
>-|-|TRBV19|TRBJ1-2
TGTGCCAGTAGTATAGGCGGAGGAGGCTACACCTTC
CASSIGGGGYTF
>-|-|TRBV7-9|TRBJ2-3
TGTGCCAGCAGCGGCCCCCAAGATACGCAGTATTTT
CASSGPQDTQYF
>-|-|TRBV4-3|TRBJ1-1
TGCGCCAGCAGCCAAGAGCCGGCATTGAACACTGAAGCTTTCTTT
CASSQEPALNTEAFF
>-|-|TRBV5-4|TRBJ1-2
TGTGCCAGCAGCCTAACGGACGGCCGACTAGGGTCTGGCTACACCTTC
CASSLTDGRLGSGYTF
>-|-|TRBV5-6|TRBJ2-7
TGTGCCAGCAGCCCGTGGGGCTACGAGCAGTACTTC
CASSPWGYEQYF
>-|-|TRBV28|TRBJ2-7
TGTGCCAGCAGCCCGAGCTCGGGAACGCGGTACGAGCAGTACTTC
CASSPSSGTRYEQYF
>-|few|TRBV10-1|TRBJ2-7
TGCGCCAGCAGTGAAGGGGGGCTCGAGCAGTACTTC
CASSEGGLEQYF
>-|-|TRBV5-8|TRBJ2-7
TGTGCCAGCAGCCCGGGTCTTGCAGGGAGCTCCTACGAGCAGTACTTC
CASSPGLAGSSYEQYF